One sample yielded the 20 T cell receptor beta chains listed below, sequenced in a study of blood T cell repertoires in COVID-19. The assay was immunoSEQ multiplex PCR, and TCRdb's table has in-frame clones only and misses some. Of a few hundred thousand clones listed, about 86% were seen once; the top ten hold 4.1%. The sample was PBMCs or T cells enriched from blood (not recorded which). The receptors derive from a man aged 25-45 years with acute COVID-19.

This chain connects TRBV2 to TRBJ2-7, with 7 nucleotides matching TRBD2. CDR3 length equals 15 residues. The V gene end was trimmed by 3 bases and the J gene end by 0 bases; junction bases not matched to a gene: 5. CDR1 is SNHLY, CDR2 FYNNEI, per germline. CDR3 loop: CASSDTSAFSYEQYV. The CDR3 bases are TGTGCCAGCAGTGATACTAGCGCTTTCTCCTACGAGCAGTACGTC.

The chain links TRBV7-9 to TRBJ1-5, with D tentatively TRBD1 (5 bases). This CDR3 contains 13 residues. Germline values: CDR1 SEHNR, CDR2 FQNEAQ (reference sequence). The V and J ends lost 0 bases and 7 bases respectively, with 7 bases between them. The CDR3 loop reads CASSLAQGQPQHF. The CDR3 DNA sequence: TGTGCCAGCAGCTTAGCGCAGGGCCAGCCCCAGCATTTT.

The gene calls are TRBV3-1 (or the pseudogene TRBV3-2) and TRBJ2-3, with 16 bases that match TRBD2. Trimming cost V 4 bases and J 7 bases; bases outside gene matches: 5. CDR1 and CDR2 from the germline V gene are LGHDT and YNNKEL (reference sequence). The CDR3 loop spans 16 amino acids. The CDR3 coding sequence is TGTGCCAGCAGCCGGGGACTAGCGGGAGGGCCGAATACGCAGTATTTT. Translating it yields CASSRGLAGGPNTQYF.

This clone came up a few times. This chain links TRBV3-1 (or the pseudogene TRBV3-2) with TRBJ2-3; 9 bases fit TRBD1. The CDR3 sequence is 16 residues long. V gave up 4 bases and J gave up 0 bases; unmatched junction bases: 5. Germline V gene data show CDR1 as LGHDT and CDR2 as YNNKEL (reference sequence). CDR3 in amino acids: CASSRGTGLSTDTQYF. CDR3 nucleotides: TGTGCCAGCAGCCGTGGGACAGGGTTGAGCACAGATACGCAGTATTTT.

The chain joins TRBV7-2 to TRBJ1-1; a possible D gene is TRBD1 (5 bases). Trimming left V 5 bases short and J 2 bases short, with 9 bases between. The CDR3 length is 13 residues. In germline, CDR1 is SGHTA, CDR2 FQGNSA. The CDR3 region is CASSGGKNTEAFF. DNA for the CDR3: TGTGCCAGCAGCGGGGGGAAAAACACTGAAGCTTTCTTT.

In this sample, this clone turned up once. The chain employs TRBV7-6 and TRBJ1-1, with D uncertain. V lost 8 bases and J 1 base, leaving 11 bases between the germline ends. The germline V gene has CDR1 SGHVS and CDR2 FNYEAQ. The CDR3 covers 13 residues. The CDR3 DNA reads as TGTGCCAGCTATCGGGATCCGAACACTGAAGCTTTCTTT. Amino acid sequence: CASYRDPNTEAFF.

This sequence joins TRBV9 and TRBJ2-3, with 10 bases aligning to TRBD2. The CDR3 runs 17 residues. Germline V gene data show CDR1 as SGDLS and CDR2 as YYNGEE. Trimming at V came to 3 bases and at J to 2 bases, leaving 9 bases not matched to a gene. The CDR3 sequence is CASSGYRTSGFTDTQYF. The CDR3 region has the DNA TGTGCCAGCAGCGGATACCGGACTAGCGGATTCACAGATACGCAGTATTTT.

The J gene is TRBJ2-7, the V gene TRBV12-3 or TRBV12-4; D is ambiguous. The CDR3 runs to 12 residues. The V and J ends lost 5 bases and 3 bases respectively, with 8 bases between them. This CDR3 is CASSPGGYEQYV. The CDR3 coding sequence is TGTGCCAGCAGTCCCGGCGGCTACGAGCAGTACGTC.

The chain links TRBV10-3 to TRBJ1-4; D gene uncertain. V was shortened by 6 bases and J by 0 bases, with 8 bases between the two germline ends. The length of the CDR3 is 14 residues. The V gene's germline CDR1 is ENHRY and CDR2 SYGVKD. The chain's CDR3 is CAIRSDSTNEKLFF. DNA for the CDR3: TGTGCCATCAGGTCGGACTCAACTAATGAAAAACTGTTTTTT.

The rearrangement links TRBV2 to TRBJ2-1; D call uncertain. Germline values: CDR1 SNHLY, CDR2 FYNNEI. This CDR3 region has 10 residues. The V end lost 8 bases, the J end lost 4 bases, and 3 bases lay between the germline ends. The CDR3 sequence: CASEYNEQFF. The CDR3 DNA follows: TGTGCCAGCGAGTACAATGAGCAGTTCTTC.

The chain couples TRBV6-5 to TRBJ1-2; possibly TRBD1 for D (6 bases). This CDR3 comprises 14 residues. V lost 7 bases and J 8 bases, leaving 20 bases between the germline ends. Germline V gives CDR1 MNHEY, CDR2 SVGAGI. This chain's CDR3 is CASNIPKAGEGYTF. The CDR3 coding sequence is TGTGCCAGCAACATACCGAAGGCAGGGGAGGGCTACACCTTC.

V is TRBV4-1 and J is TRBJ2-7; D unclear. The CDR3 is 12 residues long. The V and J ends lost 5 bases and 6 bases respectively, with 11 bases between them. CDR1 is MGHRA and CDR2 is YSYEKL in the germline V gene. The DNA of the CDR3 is TGCGCCAGCAGCGGAGTTTCGGGCGAGCAGTACGTC. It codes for CASSGVSGEQYV.

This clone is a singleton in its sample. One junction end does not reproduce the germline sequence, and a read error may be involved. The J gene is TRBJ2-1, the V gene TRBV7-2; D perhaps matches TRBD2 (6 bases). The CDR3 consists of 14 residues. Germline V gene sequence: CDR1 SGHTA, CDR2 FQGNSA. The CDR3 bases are TGTGCCAGCAGTTTAGGAGGGTCCCTTCTTGAGCAGTTCTTC. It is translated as CASSLGGSLLEQFF.

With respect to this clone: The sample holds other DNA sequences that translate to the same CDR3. CDR3 nucleotides: TGTGCCAGCAGGCGGACAGGGGAAGGCTACACCTTC. Translating it yields CASRRTGEGYTF. The rearrangement uses TRBV6-5 and TRBJ1-2; 9 bases map to TRBD1. The CDR3 length is 12 residues. The germline CDR1 and CDR2 sequences are MNHEY and SVGAGI. V trimming: 6 bases; J trimming: 8 bases; junction bases outside the gene matches: 4.

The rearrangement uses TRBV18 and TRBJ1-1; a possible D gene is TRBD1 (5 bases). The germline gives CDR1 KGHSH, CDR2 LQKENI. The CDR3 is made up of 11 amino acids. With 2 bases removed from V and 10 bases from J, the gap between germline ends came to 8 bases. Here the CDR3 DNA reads TGTGCCAGCTCACCAGGGGGGACAGCTTTCTTT. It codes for CASSPGGTAFF.

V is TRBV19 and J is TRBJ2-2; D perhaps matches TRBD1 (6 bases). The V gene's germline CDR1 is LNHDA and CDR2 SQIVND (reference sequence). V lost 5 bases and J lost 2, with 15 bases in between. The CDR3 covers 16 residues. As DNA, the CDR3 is TGTGCCAGTAGTCCCACCGGGACACCAAACACCGGGGAGCTGTTTTTT. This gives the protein CASSPTGTPNTGELFF.

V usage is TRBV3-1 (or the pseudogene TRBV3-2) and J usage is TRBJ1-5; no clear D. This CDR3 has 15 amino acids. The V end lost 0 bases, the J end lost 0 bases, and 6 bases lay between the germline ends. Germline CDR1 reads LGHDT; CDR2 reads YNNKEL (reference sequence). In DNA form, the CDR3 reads TGTGCCAGCAGCCAAGACAGTCTTAGCAATCAGCCCCAGCATTTT. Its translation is CASSQDSLSNQPQHF.

The CDR3 loop is CSGFLNRGRAGELFF. The DNA of the CDR3 is TGCAGCGGATTTCTAAATAGGGGGCGTGCCGGGGAGCTGTTTTTT. The rearrangement joins TRBV29-1 to TRBJ2-2, with TRBD1 matching 7 bases. Germline CDR1 SQVTM, CDR2 ANQGSEA. This CDR3 has 15 residues. V lost 7 bases and J lost 6; bases outside the gene matches: 14.

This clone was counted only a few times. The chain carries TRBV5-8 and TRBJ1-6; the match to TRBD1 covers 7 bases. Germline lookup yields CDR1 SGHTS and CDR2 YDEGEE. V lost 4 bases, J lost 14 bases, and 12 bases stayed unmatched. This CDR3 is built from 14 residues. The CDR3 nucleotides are TGTGCCAGCAGCCAGGGACAGCTACCTCGGGCCCTCCACTTT. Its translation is CASSQGQLPRALHF.

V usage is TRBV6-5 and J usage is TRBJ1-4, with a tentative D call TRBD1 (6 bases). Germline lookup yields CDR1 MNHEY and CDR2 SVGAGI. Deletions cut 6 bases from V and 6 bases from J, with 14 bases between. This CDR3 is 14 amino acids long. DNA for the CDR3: TGTGCCAGCAGCCTGGTAGGGGGAGATGAAAAACTGTTTTTT. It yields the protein CASSLVGGDEKLFF.